The clone carrying this T cell receptor (beta chain) was counted a few times. The entry originates in a study of liver allograft versus peripheral blood T cells. As for the study in general: Comparative analysis was performed on T cell receptor repertoires from transplanted livers and from recipients' peripheral blood.

Germline V gene lookup returns CDR1 LNHDA and CDR2 SQIVND (reference sequence). Trimming cost V 9 bases and J 4 bases; bases outside gene matches: 8. This CDR3 is 13 amino acids long. Via MiXCR, TCRdb re-called the reads, giving one row per CDR3 protein. The table has around 8,600 distinct CDR3 sequences, under 20% seen once; the top ten hold approximately 25%. The TCR was taken from a human patient who had a liver transplant. Some T cells may be transferred from the graft donor. The chain carries TRBV19 and TRBJ2-7; 8 nucleotides agree with TRBD1. The CDR3 spells CASDQGACYEQYF. The CDR3 DNA follows: TGTGCCAGCGACCAGGGGGCCTGTTACGAGCAGTACTTC.